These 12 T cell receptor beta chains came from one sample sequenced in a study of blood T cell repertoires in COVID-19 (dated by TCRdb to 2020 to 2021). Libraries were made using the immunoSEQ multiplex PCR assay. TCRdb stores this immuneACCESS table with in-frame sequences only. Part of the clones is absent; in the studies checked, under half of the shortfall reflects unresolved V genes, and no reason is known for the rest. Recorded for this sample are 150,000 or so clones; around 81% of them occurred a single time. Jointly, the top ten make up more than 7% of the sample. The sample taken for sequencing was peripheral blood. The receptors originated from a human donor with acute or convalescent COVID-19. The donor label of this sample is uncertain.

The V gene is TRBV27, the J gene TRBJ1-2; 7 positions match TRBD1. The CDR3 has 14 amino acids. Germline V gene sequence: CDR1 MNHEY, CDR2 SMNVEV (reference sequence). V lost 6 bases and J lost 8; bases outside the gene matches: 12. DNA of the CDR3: TGTGCCAGCAGGCCATCCGGGACAGTAGCAGGCTACACCTTC. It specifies CASRPSGTVAGYTF.

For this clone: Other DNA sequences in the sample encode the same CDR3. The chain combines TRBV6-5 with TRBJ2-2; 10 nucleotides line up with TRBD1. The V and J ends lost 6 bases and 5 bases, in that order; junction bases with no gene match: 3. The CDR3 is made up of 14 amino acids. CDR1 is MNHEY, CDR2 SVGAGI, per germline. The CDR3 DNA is TGTGCCAGCAGGAGGGACAGGGGAACCGGGGAGCTGTTTTTT. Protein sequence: CASRRDRGTGELFF.

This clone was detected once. The CDR3 region has the DNA TGTGCCAGCAGCTTGGGAGGGGGAACTGAAGCTTTCTTT. Protein sequence: CASSLGGGTEAFF. V usage is TRBV5-5 and J usage is TRBJ1-1; possible D gene TRBD1, 6 bases. Germline-derived CDR1 and CDR2 are SGHKS and YYEKEE (reference sequence). This CDR3 region has 13 residues. The germline V and J ends were trimmed by 0 bases and 5 bases, with 8 bases remaining between them.

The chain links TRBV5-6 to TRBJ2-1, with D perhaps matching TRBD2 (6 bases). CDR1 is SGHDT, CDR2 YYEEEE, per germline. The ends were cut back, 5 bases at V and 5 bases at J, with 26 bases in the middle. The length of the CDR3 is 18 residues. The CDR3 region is CASSSGRGTHNGNNEQFF. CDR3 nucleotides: TGTGCCAGCAGTTCGGGACGCGGGACCCATAATGGGAACAATGAGCAGTTCTTC. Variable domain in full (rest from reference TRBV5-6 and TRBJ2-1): DAGVTQSPTHLIKTRGQQVTLRCSPKSGHDTVSWYQQALGQGPQFIFQYYEEEERQRGNFPDRFSGHQFPNYSSELNVNALLLGDSALYLCASSSGRGTHNGNNEQFFGPGTRLTVL.

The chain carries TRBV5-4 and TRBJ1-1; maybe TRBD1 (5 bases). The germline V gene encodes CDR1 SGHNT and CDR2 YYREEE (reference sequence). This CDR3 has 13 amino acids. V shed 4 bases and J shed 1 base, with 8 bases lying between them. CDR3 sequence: CASSRTQNTEAFF. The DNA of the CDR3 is TGTGCCAGCAGCCGGACACAGAACACTGAAGCTTTCTTT.

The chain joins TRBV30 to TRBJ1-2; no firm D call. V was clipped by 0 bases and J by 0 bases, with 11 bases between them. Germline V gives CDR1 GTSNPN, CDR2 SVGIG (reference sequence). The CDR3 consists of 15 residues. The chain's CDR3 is CAWSVRGNSNYGYTF. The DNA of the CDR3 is TGTGCCTGGAGTGTACGCGGGAATTCTAACTATGGCTACACCTTC.

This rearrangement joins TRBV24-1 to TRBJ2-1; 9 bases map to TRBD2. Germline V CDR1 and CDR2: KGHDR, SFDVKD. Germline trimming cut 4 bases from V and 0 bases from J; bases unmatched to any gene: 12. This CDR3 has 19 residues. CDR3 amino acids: CATSDPGGGAPSSYNEQFF. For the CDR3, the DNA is TGTGCCACCAGTGACCCAGGCGGGGGGGCCCCGAGCTCCTACAATGAGCAGTTCTTC.

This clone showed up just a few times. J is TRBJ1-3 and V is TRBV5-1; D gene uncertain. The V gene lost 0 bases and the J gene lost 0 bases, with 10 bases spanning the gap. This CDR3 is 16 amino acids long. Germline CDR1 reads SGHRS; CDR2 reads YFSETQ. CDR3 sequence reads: CASSLGTFSSGNTIYF. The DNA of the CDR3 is TGCGCCAGCAGCTTGGGGACTTTCAGCTCTGGAAACACCATATATTTT.

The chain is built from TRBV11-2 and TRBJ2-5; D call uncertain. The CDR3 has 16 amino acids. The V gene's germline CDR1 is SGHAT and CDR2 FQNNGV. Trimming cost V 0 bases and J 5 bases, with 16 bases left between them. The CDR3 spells CASSLDGRRYLETQYF. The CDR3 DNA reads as TGTGCCAGCAGCTTAGATGGGCGACGGTACTTGGAGACCCAGTACTTC.

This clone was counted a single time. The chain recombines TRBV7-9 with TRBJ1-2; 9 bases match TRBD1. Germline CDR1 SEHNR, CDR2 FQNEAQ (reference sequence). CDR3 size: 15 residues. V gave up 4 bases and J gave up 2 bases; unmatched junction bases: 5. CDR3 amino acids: CASSSTGGLNYGYTF. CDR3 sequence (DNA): TGTGCCAGCAGCTCGACAGGGGGTCTGAACTATGGCTACACCTTC.

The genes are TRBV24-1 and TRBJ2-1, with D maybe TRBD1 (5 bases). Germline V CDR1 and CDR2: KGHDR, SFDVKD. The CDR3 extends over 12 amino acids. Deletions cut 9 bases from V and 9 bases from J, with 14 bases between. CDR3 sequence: CATSTQGIEQFF. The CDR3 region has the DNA TGTGCCACCTCCACTCAGGGAATTGAGCAGTTCTTC.

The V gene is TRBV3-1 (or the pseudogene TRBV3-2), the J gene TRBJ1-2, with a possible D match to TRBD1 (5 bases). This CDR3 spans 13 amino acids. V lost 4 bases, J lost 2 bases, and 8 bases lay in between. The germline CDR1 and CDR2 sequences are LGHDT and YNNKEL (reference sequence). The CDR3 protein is CASSPGQNYGYTF. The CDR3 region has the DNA TGTGCCAGCAGCCCCGGACAAAACTATGGCTACACCTTC.